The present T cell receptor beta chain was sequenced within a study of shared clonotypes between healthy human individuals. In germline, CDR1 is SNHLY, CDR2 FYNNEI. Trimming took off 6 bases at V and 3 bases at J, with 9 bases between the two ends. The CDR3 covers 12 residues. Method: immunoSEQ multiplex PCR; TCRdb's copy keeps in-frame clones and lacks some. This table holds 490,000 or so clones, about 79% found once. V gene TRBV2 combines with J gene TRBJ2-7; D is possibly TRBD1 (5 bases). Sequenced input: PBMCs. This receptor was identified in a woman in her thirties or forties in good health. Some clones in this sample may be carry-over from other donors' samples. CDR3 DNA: TGTGCCAGCAGAACAGACAGCTACGAGCAGTACTTC. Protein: CASRTDSYEQYF.